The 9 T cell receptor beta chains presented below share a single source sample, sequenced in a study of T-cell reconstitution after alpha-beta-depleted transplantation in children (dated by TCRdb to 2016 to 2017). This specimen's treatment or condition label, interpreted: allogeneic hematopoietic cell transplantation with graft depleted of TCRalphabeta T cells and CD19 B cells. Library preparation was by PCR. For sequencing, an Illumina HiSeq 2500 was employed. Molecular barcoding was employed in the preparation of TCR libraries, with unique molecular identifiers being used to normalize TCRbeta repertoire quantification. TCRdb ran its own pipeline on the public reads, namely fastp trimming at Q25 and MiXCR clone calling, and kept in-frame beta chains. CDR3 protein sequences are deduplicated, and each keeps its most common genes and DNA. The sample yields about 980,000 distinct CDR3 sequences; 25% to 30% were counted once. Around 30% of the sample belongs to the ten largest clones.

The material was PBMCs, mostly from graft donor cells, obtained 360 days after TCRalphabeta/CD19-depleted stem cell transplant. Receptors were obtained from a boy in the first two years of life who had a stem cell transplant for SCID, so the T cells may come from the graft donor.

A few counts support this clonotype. The CDR3 protein is CASSQGDRVHDEQYF. Here the CDR3 DNA reads TGCGCCAGCAGCCAAGGGGACAGGGTTCATGACGAGCAGTACTTC. The chain uses TRBV4-1 and TRBJ2-7, with TRBD1 identical over 9 bases. Germline CDR1 and CDR2: MGHRA and YSYEKL. The CDR3 is made up of 15 amino acids. V dropped 1 base and J dropped 5; count of bases not matched to a gene: 6.

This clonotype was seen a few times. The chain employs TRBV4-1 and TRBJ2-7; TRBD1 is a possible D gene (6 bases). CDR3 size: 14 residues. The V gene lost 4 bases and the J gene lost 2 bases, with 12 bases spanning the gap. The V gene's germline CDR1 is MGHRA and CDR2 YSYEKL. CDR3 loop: CASSLDRFAYEQYF. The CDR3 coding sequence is TGCGCCAGCAGCCTTGACAGGTTTGCCTACGAGCAGTACTTC.

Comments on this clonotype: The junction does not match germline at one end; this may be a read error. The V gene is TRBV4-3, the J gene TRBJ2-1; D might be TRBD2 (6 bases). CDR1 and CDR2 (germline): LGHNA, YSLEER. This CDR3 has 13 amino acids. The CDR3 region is CASSQKEGGPLLF. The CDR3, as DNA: TGCGCCAGCAGCCAAAAGGAGGGCGGACCTTTACTCTTC.

CDR3 in amino acids: CASSLFSQGKETQYF. CDR3 nucleotides: TGCGCCAGCAGCTTGTTCTCCCAGGGGAAAGAGACCCAGTACTTC. The rearrangement uses TRBV5-1 and TRBJ2-5; D is possibly TRBD1 (6 bases). The V and J ends lost 1 base and 3 bases respectively, with 13 bases between them. This CDR3 comprises 15 residues. CDR1 and CDR2 from the germline V gene are SGHRS and YFSETQ.

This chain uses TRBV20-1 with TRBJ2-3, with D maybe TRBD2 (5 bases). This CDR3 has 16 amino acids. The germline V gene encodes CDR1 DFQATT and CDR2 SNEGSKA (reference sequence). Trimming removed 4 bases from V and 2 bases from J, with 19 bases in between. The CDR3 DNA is TGCAGTGCTATGTTTTTACCTGGGGAGCACACAGATACGCAGTATTTT. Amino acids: CSAMFLPGEHTDTQYF.

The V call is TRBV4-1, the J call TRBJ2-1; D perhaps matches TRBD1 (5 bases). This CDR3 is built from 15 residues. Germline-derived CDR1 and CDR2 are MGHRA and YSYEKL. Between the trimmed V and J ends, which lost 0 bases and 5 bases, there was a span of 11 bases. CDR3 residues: CASSQDLGQDNEQFF. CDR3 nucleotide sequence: TGCGCCAGCAGCCAAGATTTGGGGCAGGACAATGAGCAGTTCTTC.

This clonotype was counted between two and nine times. CDR3 region: CASSLLLGSYNEQFF. Written as DNA, the CDR3 is TGTGCCAGCAGTCTACTACTAGGGTCCTACAATGAGCAGTTCTTC. V gene TRBV25-1 combines with J gene TRBJ2-1; D is perhaps TRBD2 (5 bases). The CDR3 covers 15 residues. Looked up from germline, CDR1 is MGHDK and CDR2 is SYGVNS. Trimming took 5 bases from V and 1 from J, leaving 12 bases between them. Drawing the rest from reference TRBV25-1 and TRBJ2-1, the complete variable domain is EADIYQTPRYLVIGTGKKITLECSQTMGHDKMYWYQQDPGMELHLIHYSYGVNSTEKGDLSSESTVSRIRTEHFPLTLESARPSHTSQYLCASSLLLGSYNEQFFGPGTRLTVL.

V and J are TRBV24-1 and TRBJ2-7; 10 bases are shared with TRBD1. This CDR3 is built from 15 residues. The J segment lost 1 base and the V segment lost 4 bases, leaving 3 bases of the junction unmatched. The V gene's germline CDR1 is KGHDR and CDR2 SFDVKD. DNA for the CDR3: TGTGCCACCAGTGAAGGGACAGGGGTATCCTACGAGCAGTACTTC. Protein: CATSEGTGVSYEQYF.

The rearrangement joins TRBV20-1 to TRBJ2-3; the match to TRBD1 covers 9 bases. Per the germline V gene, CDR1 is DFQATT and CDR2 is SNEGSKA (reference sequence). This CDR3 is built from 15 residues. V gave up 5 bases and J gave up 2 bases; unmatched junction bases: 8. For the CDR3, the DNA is TGCAGTGCTGGCGGGACAGGGCCGACCACAGATACGCAGTATTTT. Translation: CSAGGTGPTTDTQYF.